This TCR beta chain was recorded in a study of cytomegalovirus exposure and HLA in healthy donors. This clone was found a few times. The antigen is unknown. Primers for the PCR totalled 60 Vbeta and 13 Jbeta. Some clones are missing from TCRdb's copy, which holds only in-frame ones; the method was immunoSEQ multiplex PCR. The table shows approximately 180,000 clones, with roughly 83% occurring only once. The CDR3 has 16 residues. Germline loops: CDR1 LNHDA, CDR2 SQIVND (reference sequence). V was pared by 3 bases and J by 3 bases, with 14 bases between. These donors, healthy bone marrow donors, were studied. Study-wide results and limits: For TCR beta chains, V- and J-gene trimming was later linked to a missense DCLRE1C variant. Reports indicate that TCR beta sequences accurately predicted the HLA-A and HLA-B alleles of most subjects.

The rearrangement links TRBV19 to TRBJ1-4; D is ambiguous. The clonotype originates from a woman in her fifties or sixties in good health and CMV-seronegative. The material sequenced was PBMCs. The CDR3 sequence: CASSIGRYGSNEKLFF. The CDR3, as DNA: TGTGCCAGTAGTATCGGCAGGTACGGATCTAATGAAAAACTGTTTTTT. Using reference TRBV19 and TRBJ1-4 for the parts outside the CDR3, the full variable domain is DGGITQSPKYLFRKEGQNVTLSCEQNLNHDAMYWYRQDPGQGLRLIYYSQIVNDFQKGDIAEGYSVSREKKESFPLTVTSAQKNPTAFYLCASSIGRYGSNEKLFFGSGTQLSVL.